This entry lists 18 T cell receptor beta chains sequenced from one sample in a study of T cells in Graves' hyperthyroidism and ophthalmopathy. TCR beta CDR3 sequences were amplified from RNA transcripts. During a first-round RT-PCR of the TCR CDR3, the HTBI primer set was used. TCRdb reprocessed the multiplex PCR reads with MiXCR, giving one entry per CDR3 protein. The table has approximately 600,000 distinct CDR3 sequences, over 12% seen once; the top ten hold 4.3%. Material for sequencing was blood. The receptors were sampled from a woman aged 40 to 50 with Graves' ophthalmopathy.

This clonotype was found a few times. The V gene is TRBV10-2, the J gene TRBJ1-6; no reliable D call. V dropped 8 bases and J dropped 0 bases, with 8 bases sitting between them. CDR3 size: 14 residues. Germline V gene lookup returns CDR1 WSHSY and CDR2 SAAADI. CDR3 nucleotide sequence: TGCGCCAGCCGAGACGTCTCCTATAATTCACCCCTCCACTTT. This encodes CASRDVSYNSPLHF.

The J gene is TRBJ1-5, the V gene TRBV9, with no clear D. Germline V gives CDR1 SGDLS, CDR2 YYNGEE. V lost 3 bases to trimming and J lost 9 bases, with 10 bases between them. The CDR3 has 12 residues. The CDR3 loop is CASSGGAGPQHF. The CDR3 nucleotides read TGTGCCAGCAGCGGAGGAGCGGGGCCCCAGCATTTT.

The sample holds a few counts of this clonotype. The chain couples TRBV6-2 or TRBV6-3 to TRBJ2-5; TRBD2 aligns across 11 bases. Trimming removed 4 bases from V and 1 base from J; junction bases left unmatched: 5. This CDR3 has 16 amino acids. CDR1 and CDR2 from the germline V gene are MNHEY and SVGEGT. Here the CDR3 DNA reads TGTGCCAGCAGTTGCGAGACTAGCGGGATCCAAGAGACCCAGTACTTC. Its translation is CASSCETSGIQETQYF.

This clonotype was detected ten times or more. The chain has TRBV27 and TRBJ2-7; 10 bases align to TRBD1. Germline V gene lookup returns CDR1 MNHEY and CDR2 SMNVEV (reference sequence). The CDR3 is 14 amino acids. Trimming removed 6 bases from V and 1 base from J; junction bases left unmatched: 3. CDR3 region: CASRGTGDSYEQYF. The CDR3, as DNA: TGTGCCAGCAGAGGGACAGGGGATTCCTACGAGCAGTACTTC.

This clonotype was observed at least ten times. The rearrangement uses TRBV20-1 and TRBJ2-3; D unclear. V dropped 0 bases and J dropped 4 bases, with 5 bases sitting between them. The CDR3 totals 12 residues. Looked up from germline, CDR1 is DFQATT and CDR2 is SNEGSKA (reference sequence). CDR3 region: CSARDEADTQYF. The DNA for the CDR3 is TGCAGTGCTAGAGACGAGGCAGATACGCAGTATTTT.

This clonotype was observed a handful of times. J is TRBJ2-7 and V is TRBV10-3, with 11 bases lining up with TRBD2. Germline V lookup: CDR1 ENHRY, CDR2 SYGVKD. The junction had 10 bases not matched to a gene; V was cut back by 2 bases and J by 7 bases. The CDR3 is made up of 16 amino acids. In DNA, the CDR3 is TGTGCCATCAGTGAGCGACTGACTAGCGGGGTCTTAGAGCAGTACTTC. The encoded protein is CAISERLTSGVLEQYF.

This clonotype appeared many times. The chain links TRBV20-1 to TRBJ1-2; TRBD1 agrees at 7 bases. The ends lost 0 bases at V and 6 bases at J; junction bases unmatched: 7. This CDR3 is built from 14 residues. Germline V lookup: CDR1 DFQATT, CDR2 SNEGSKA (reference sequence). CDR3 loop: CSAREDRVNNGYTF. CDR3 nucleotides: TGCAGTGCTAGAGAAGACAGGGTGAACAATGGCTACACCTTC.

The rearrangement joins TRBV11-3 to TRBJ2-7; D unresolved. V gave up 6 bases and J gave up 2 bases, with 11 bases separating them. The CDR3 runs 13 residues. Germline V lookup: CDR1 SGHNT, CDR2 YENEEA. The CDR3 sequence: CASRMRQTYEQYF. In DNA form, the CDR3 reads TGTGCCAGCAGGATGCGCCAAACCTACGAGCAGTACTTC.

This clonotype was counted a few times. In DNA, the CDR3 is TGTGCCAGCAGTTCCCCCGTTTTGGTAGCCAAAAACATTCAGTACTTC. Translated, it gives CASSSPVLVAKNIQYF. The J gene is TRBJ2-4, the V gene TRBV28; D ambiguous. Per germline, CDR1 MDHEN and CDR2 SYDVKM. Trimming took 4 bases from V and 0 from J, leaving 13 bases between them. The CDR3 spans 16 residues.

The sample holds a few counts of this clonotype. The CDR3 sequence is CASSPGLGSGGIQETQYF. CDR3 nucleotides: TGTGCCAGCTCACCGGGACTAGGGTCTGGGGGAATCCAAGAGACCCAGTACTTC. This chain connects TRBV18 to TRBJ2-5; 8 bases map to TRBD2. V shed 3 bases and J 1 base; nucleotides not matched to a gene: 13. This CDR3 spans 18 amino acids. CDR1 is KGHSH and CDR2 is LQKENI in the germline V gene.

This clonotype was recorded a few times. This chain connects TRBV19 to TRBJ1-2, with TRBD1 identical over 9 bases. V dropped 6 bases and J dropped 4; count of bases not matched to a gene: 3. Germline loops: CDR1 LNHDA, CDR2 SQIVND (reference sequence). CDR3 length equals 13 residues. The CDR3 loop reads CASRKDRGYGYTF. The CDR3 DNA follows: TGTGCCAGTAGAAAGGACAGGGGCTATGGCTACACCTTC.

This clonotype has a count of ten or more. The rearrangement links TRBV4-1 to TRBJ2-4, with D maybe TRBD2 (6 bases). Germline lookup yields CDR1 MGHRA and CDR2 YSYEKL. The V gene lost 4 bases and the J gene lost 0 bases, with 16 bases spanning the gap. The CDR3 has 17 residues. CDR3 coding DNA: TGCGCCAGCAGCCCCTCCTTAGCGGAAGTAGCCAAAAACATTCAGTACTTC. Translated: CASSPSLAEVAKNIQYF.

This clonotype came up a few times. The chain has TRBV7-3 and TRBJ2-2; 8 bases align to TRBD1. CDR1 and CDR2 (germline): SGHTA, FQGTGA. The CDR3 has 14 amino acids. Losses at the gene ends were 5 bases for V and 6 bases for J; bases not matched to a gene: 5. The CDR3 region has the DNA TGTGCCAGCAGCAAGGACAGGGAGGCCGGGGAGCTGTTTTTT. It yields the protein CASSKDREAGELFF.

This clonotype was recorded many times. The J gene is TRBJ1-5, the V gene TRBV12-3 or TRBV12-4; D may be TRBD1 (5 bases). CDR3 length equals 14 residues. The V end lost 6 bases, the J end lost 4 bases, and 13 bases lay between the germline ends. In DNA, the CDR3 is TGTGCCAGCAGGGCGAATGGGGGTAATCAGCCCCAGCATTTT. Residues: CASRANGGNQPQHF.

In its sample, this clonotype was seen a few times. The chain links TRBV4-1 to TRBJ1-1; a weak D match, TRBD1 (5 bases). V lost 4 bases to trimming and J lost 1 base, with 10 bases between them. This CDR3 region has 14 residues. Germline V gene data show CDR1 as MGHRA and CDR2 as YSYEKL. The CDR3 loop reads CASSPGQQNTEAFF. In nucleotides, the CDR3 is TGCGCCAGCAGCCCAGGACAACAGAACACTGAAGCTTTCTTT.

This clonotype has ten or more counts. The gene calls are TRBV28 and TRBJ1-6; the D is unclear. The CDR3 is 13 amino acids. Germline CDR1 is MDHEN and CDR2 is SYDVKM. The V end was cut by 6 bases, the J end by 0 bases, with 3 bases between. The CDR3 DNA is TGTGCCAGCAGCGACTCCTATAATTCACCCCTCCACTTT. It specifies CASSDSYNSPLHF.

This clonotype was found many times. J is TRBJ2-2 and V is TRBV9; the D is unclear. This CDR3 region has 13 residues. Between the trimmed V and J ends, which lost 1 base and 5 bases, there was a span of 6 bases. The germline V gene encodes CDR1 SGDLS and CDR2 YYNGEE. The DNA for the CDR3 is TGTGCCAGCAGCGTATTGGAAACCGGGGAGCTGTTTTTT. It encodes CASSVLETGELFF.

This clonotype was counted at least ten times. CDR3 amino acids: CASSQRLDTSGEQYF. The CDR3 coding sequence is TGTGCCAGCAGCCAAAGACTAGACACCTCCGGAGAGCAGTACTTC. V gene TRBV3-1 combines with J gene TRBJ2-7; a possible D gene is TRBD2 (6 bases). V was pared by 2 bases and J by 7 bases, with 18 bases between. CDR1 LGHDT and CDR2 YNNKEL come from the germline V gene (reference sequence). The CDR3 has 15 residues.